The T cell receptor (beta chain) under discussion was sequenced for a study of OX40 agonist ivuxolimab in advanced cancers. About the study: Having had anti-PD-1, anti-PD-L1 or anti-CTLA-4 therapy before was allowed, and over 35% had some. Three dose-escalation patients had partial responses: one with hepatocellular carcinoma and two with cutaneous melanoma. Findings and caveats of the study: Clonal expansion in partial responders at 0.1-3.0 mg/kg ranked among the lowest.

Measured with immunoSEQ multiplex PCR; TCRdb has only the in-frame clones, and not every one. This sample has 90,000 to 120,000 clones, with more than 85% found just once. As regards this clone: Its specificity is not known.

The receptor comes from an adult with an advanced solid tumor such as melanoma, head and neck, liver or kidney cancer. Sequencing was performed on CD4+ or CD8+ T cells sorted from blood, taken in a trial of the OX40 agonist ivuxolimab.

CDR3 nucleotides: TGTGCCAGCAGGAACAGGGGGGTTGAAGCTTTCTTT. Its translation is CASRNRGVEAFF. J is TRBJ1-1 and V is TRBV2, with 8 bases lining up with TRBD1. V lost 6 bases to trimming and J lost 7 bases; unmatched junction nucleotides: 4. Germline V gene data show CDR1 as SNHLY and CDR2 as FYNNEI. The CDR3 has 12 amino acids.